Following are 9 T cell receptor beta chains from one sample sequenced in a study of identical twins. TCRdb itself ran the 5' RACE reads through MiXCR, one entry per CDR3 protein. Of 250,000 or so distinct CDR3 sequences listed, approximately 7.8% are singletons. The sample also formed part of further work on yellow fever vaccine responses in identical twins.

The source material was CD8+ T cells sorted from blood. The receptors come from a woman under 30 in good health.

This clonotype was observed many times. The V gene is TRBV10-3, the J gene TRBJ2-3; D tentatively fits TRBD1 or TRBD2 (6 bases each). V was cut by 2 bases and J by 3 bases, with 18 bases left in between. Per germline, CDR1 ENHRY and CDR2 SYGVKD. The CDR3 contains 17 residues. CDR3 bases: TGTGCCATCAGTGAGATCTCGACTAGAGGGGGGACAGATACGCAGTATTTT. The encoded protein is CAISEISTRGGTDTQYF.

This clonotype turned up a few times. J is TRBJ2-1 and V is TRBV7-3; TRBD2 matches at 7 bases. Germline-derived CDR1 and CDR2 are SGHTA and FQGTGA. The ends lost 1 base at V and 3 bases at J; junction bases unmatched: 6. There are 16 residues in the CDR3. CDR3 sequence: CASSLIVGTNYNEQFF. The CDR3 nucleotides are TGTGCCAGCAGCTTAATAGTCGGGACTAACTACAATGAGCAGTTCTTC.

This clonotype was detected many times. This chain links TRBV12-3 or TRBV12-4 with TRBJ2-5; D is ambiguous. V shed 10 bases and J shed 4 bases, with 25 bases lying between them. This CDR3 spans 16 amino acids. In DNA form, the CDR3 reads TGTGCCATCCGTATAGGACCAAACCCGCTCGGAGAGACCCAGTACTTC. As protein: CAIRIGPNPLGETQYF.

This chain links TRBV12-5 with TRBJ2-5, with unresolved D. Germline loops: CDR1 LGHNT, CDR2 FRNRAP. The V end lost 4 bases, the J end lost 5 bases, and 5 bases lay between the germline ends. The CDR3 length is 11 residues. CDR3 in amino acids: CASGSDETQYF. The CDR3 DNA is TGTGCTAGTGGTTCCGACGAGACCCAGTACTTC.

About this clonotype: The junction shows a germline mismatch at one end, possibly a read error. This chain uses TRBV5-5 with TRBJ2-7; a possible D gene is TRBD1 (5 bases). In germline, CDR1 is SGHKS, CDR2 YYEKEE (reference sequence). This CDR3 spans 15 amino acids. The CDR3, as DNA: TGTTCCAGCAGCTTGGATCCAGGGTTCATCTACGAGCAGTACTTC. Encoded protein: CSSSLDPGFIYEQYF.

The chain is built from TRBV7-8 and TRBJ2-3; 12 nucleotides match TRBD2. This CDR3 has 17 amino acids. Germline V CDR1 and CDR2: SGHVS, FQNEAQ. Unmatched junction bases numbered 9, after V lost 8 bases and J lost 0 bases. The CDR3 DNA sequence: TGTGCCAGCGCCCCGGCTAGCGGGGGGGCTAGCACAGATACGCAGTATTTT. This encodes CASAPASGGASTDTQYF.

V is TRBV5-1 and J is TRBJ1-1; D is unresolved. Trimming removed 2 bases from V and 7 bases from J, with 9 bases in between. The germline gives CDR1 SGHRS, CDR2 YFSETQ. This CDR3 comprises 12 residues. The CDR3 here is CASSFPKGEAFF. The CDR3 nucleotides read TGCGCCAGCAGCTTCCCGAAGGGTGAAGCTTTCTTT.

A few counts support this clonotype. V usage is TRBV27 and J usage is TRBJ2-5, with TRBD1 as a possible D gene (6 bases). Germline V CDR1 and CDR2: MNHEY, SMNVEV (reference sequence). The CDR3 is 13 amino acids. Trimming took 3 bases from V and 5 from J, leaving 10 bases between them. The CDR3 DNA sequence: TGTGCCAGCAGTTTGTACAGGGCTGAGACCCAGTACTTC. Amino acids: CASSLYRAETQYF.

This clonotype has ten or more counts. The chain employs TRBV24-1 and TRBJ2-7, with D unresolved. V was trimmed by 4 bases and J by 5 bases, leaving 14 bases between them. CDR3 length equals 14 residues. Germline assignment: CDR1 KGHDR and CDR2 SFDVKD. The DNA of the CDR3 is TGTGCCACCAGTGACTACCCAAGTGGCGACGAGCAGTACTTC. As protein: CATSDYPSGDEQYF.